This T cell receptor (beta chain) derives from a study of shared clonotypes between healthy human individuals (dated by TCRdb to the early 2020s). Study-level background: Two women and a few men aged 18 to 49 years were included in the cohort. For each donor, CD4 naive and CD4 memory were each run on three plates, CD8 naive on two plates, and CD8 memory on one plate. The study deeply sequenced blood TCR repertoires of several healthy adults to estimate repertoire size and the extent of clonotype sharing between individuals. To increase sequencing depth and limit assay-specific biases, TCR repertoire library preparation and sequencing were carried out by different laboratories using diverse techniques. Per donor, leukapheresis produced somewhere between about 0.8 and 9 billion PBMCs.

Study-wide conclusions, independent of this receptor: Higher generation probabilities were observed for clonotypes shared by all four sorted-subset donors than for non-shared clonotypes. Pairwise subsampling led to the expectation that sequencing depth would affect the degree of clonotype sharing among donors. Sampling was restricted to blood, and TCR repertoires in tissues likely differ from the TCR repertoires found in blood. Across a few donors, roughly 5.4% of naive CD4, approximately 3.6% of naive CD8, 2.3% of memory CD4, and approximately 0.4% of memory CD8 clonotypes were shared. Because the study included only a small number of donors, the genetic and exposure-history diversity represented was limited. Incomplete sequencing was indicated by rarefaction of sorted-subset datasets, despite the large sequencing depth. Naive subsets generally had larger estimated clonotype richness than memory subsets did.

As concerns this clone: The clone's antigen remains unknown. No base quality values were provided; no much bigger clone lies one nucleotide off.

Using the deep immunoSEQ assay, multiplex PCR amplified TCR CDR3 regions from genomic DNA. Genomic DNA extracted from each cell subset was distributed evenly over all wells of several immunoSEQ 96-well plates, and each plate served as one replicate. For sorted subsets, each replicate PCR was loaded with 200 ng genomic DNA, equivalent to 30,000 or so T cell genomes. Purified libraries were measured with a Qubit 3.0 fluorometer, size-checked on a Bioanalyzer 2100, and measured again with the KAPA Library Quantification kit. Each immunoSEQ 96-well plate was sequenced on its own single-read 150-cycle Illumina NextSeq 550 flow cell. The paper's processing steps were these. The immunoSEQ output contained only junctional sequences without quality scores, so filtering could not match that applied to full-length reads. Sequences were annotated with PyIR, a Python wrapper for IgBLAST v1.9, using IMGT germline references to assign V/J genes and CDR3. Reads were removed for weak V/J assignments (E-value above 1e-6), missing CDR3, stop codons, out-of-frame junctions, or ambiguous translated residues. A V3J clonotype was defined by an identical inferred V gene, J gene, and CDR3 amino acid sequence. To compute the percentage overlap between repertoires, the number of shared unique clonotypes was divided by the size of the smaller repertoire. Richness of each repertoire was evaluated using RTK rarefaction, the Chao1 estimator, and Recon v2.1 estimates of unobserved clonotypes. OLGA was used to compute generation probabilities for all TCRbeta clonotypes that the gDNA method yielded from a few donors. This immuneACCESS table, as held by TCRdb, lists in-frame sequences with V and J called but not all clones. Of the missing ones, under half trace to an unresolved V gene in checked studies; the others have no known cause. V, J and clone size are those of that table, while D and trimming were read from the DNA. A total of hundreds of thousands of clones appear in this sample, approximately 79% of them only once. Over 1.5% of the sample comes from the top ten.

CDR1 and CDR2 are read off the germline V gene as KGHSH and LQKENI. Trimming costs V 2 bases and J 1 base, and their ends lie 21 bases apart. The CDR3 numbers 18 residues from cysteine through phenylalanine. The CDR3 DNA has 54 bases and is translated from base 1. Healthy HIV-negative adults with no recently reported acute infections or vaccinations were included as donors. All donors were Caucasian adults living in Nashville, Tennessee, USA. CD4+ T cells were enriched by magnetic negative selection, after which naive cells were positively selected on CD45RA and the negative fraction was taken as the memory subset. Blood was collected by leukapheresis, and PBMCs were isolated by Ficoll-Histopaque density gradient centrifugation and then cryopreserved in liquid nitrogen vapor phase. Analytical flow cytometry was used to check the purity and quantity of every magnetically sorted T cell population. Genomic DNA was isolated from every sorted fraction and measured by UV absorbance on a Nanodrop 2000c.

The rearranged segments are TRBV18 and TRBJ2-7; a weak D assignment points to TRBD1 (5 bases agree). The sequence derives from a woman aged 25-40 years in good health. Sequencing input: memory CD4+ T cells sorted from blood. The cell subset or site label on this specimen signifies: CD45RA-negative fraction. For the CDR3, the sequence is CASSPYASRGTRSYEQYF. The nucleotide sequence is given as TGTGCCAGCTCACCATACGCTAGTAGGGGAACTCGGTCCTACGAGCAGTACTTC.